This T cell receptor beta chain is drawn from a study of shared clonotypes between healthy human individuals. General observations from the study: A limitation of the genetic and exposure-history diversity represented arose from few donors. Large sequencing depth failed to make sorted-subset sequencing complete, rarefaction showed. Unshared clonotypes carried lower generation probabilities than those common to all four donors.

Germline trimming cut 0 bases from V and 4 bases from J; bases unmatched to any gene: 16. Germline assignment: CDR1 SGDLS and CDR2 YYNGEE. The CDR3 totals 19 residues. Terminally differentiated effector memory CD45RA+ cells were excluded from the naive CD8 cells, which were CD45RO-negative and positively selected for CCR7. Notes on this clone: Its antigen is not identified.

This table comes from immunoSEQ multiplex PCR, and its TCRdb copy is limited to in-frame clones, with some not included. The data hold some 2,000,000 clones, with 85% to 95% observed a single time. This sequence was found in a man in his late teens or twenties in good health. Sequencing was done on a sample of naive CD8+ T cells sorted from blood. V and J are TRBV9 and TRBJ2-3; 8 nucleotides match TRBD1. The CDR3 coding sequence is TGTGCCAGCAGCGTAGATAATCCTACTGGACAGGGATTTCCAGATACGCAGTATTTT. Protein sequence: CASSVDNPTGQGFPDTQYF.